This T cell receptor beta chain is drawn from a study of T-cell memory formation after mild COVID-19. Study in general: Most TCR clusters belonged to a single donor. Whole-study results and caveats: Cross-reactive memory seemingly joined, as some responding clones were found in pre-infection memory. Among clones peaking at day 37 in the second wave, SARS-CoV-2 specificity remained unconfirmed. Mainly CM and EM harbored the contracting CD4+ clones; mainly EMRA harbored the CD8+ ones.

Using its own MiXCR run on the 5' RACE reads, TCRdb lists one record per CDR3 protein. The sample includes 350,000 to 500,000 distinct CDR3 sequences, over 15% of them seen just once. A word on this clonotype: Its antigen is still unknown.

The CDR3 is 11 residues long. Germline V gives CDR1 MDHEN, CDR2 SYDVKM. V lost 3 bases to trimming and J lost 13 bases, with 12 bases between them. The chain uses TRBV28 and TRBJ2-5; no definite D call. The sequence came from a man younger than 35 who had mild COVID-19 (a few samples of this study predate the infection). Cell type and time point are not known. Sample: PBMCs or a T cell subset sorted from them (not recorded which). DNA of the CDR3: TGTGCCAGCAGTTTGGGCGGAGCGTTGTACTTC. It translates to CASSLGGALYF.